These T cell receptor beta chains were read from a single sample in a study of healthy donors' naive CD4 and CD8 T cells. TCRdb ran MiXCR on the reads and lists one entry per CDR3 protein. The data show around 200,000 distinct CDR3 sequences, around 80% seen once. Input material: naive CD4+ and CD8+ T cells sorted from blood, pooled from several donors. These receptors were taken from a pool of human donors in good health; the sample pools cells from several healthy donors. The CDR3 runs from the conserved cysteine through the conserved F or W. D genes are given only for firm matches. A row's size may be missing; if present it is once, few, many or a size class.

TRBV29-1	NA	once	TRBJ2-3	TGCAGCGTTGACTCGGGGCGAGGAGATACGCAGTATTTT	CSVDSGRGDTQYF
TRBV12-3/TRBV12-4	NA	NA	TRBJ1-3	TGTGCCAGCAGCACTCTGAACAGGGAAGGAAACACCATATATTTT	CASSTLNREGNTIYF
TRBV7-9	NA	NA	TRBJ1-2	TGTGCCAGCAGCTTCAGGGGATCGGGCGGCTACACCTTC	CASSFRGSGGYTF
TRBV5-6	NA	NA	TRBJ1-5	TGTGCCAGCAGCTTGCTGATTAGCAATCAGCCCCAGCATTTT	CASSLLISNQPQHF
TRBV29-1	NA	NA	TRBJ2-7	TGCAGCGTTGAAAGGGCAGGGGCCTACGAGCAGTACTTC	CSVERAGAYEQYF
TRBV5-5	TRBD1	NA	TRBJ2-1	TGTGCCAGCAGGTTTACCGACAGGGGTTCCTACAATGAGCAGTTCTTC	CASRFTDRGSYNEQFF
TRBV29-1	NA	few	TRBJ2-1	TGCAGCGTTGAAGATCCTCAGGGCGTTCGACTTCACAATGAGCAGTTCTTC	CSVEDPQGVRLHNEQFF
TRBV29-1	TRBD2	NA	TRBJ2-7	TGCAGCGTGGGGATTATCGGGAGCGGGAACTACGAGCAGTACTTC	CSVGIIGSGNYEQYF
TRBV28	NA	NA	TRBJ1-5	TGTGCCAGCAGTTTAGTTACGGACGATCAGCCCCAGCATTTT	CASSLVTDDQPQHF
TRBV6-5	TRBD1	NA	TRBJ1-4	TGTGCCAGCAGCTCGGACAGGGGGCTTTATGAAAAACTGTTTTTT	CASSSDRGLYEKLFF
TRBV27	NA	NA	TRBJ1-2	TGTGCCAGCAGTTTTACTATCACCAAGACTCCCTATGGCTACACCTTC	CASSFTITKTPYGYTF
TRBV12-3/TRBV12-4	TRBD1	NA	TRBJ1-2	TGTGCCAGCAACAAACCGTGGGACAGGGCAAGCTATGGCTACACCTTC	CASNKPWDRASYGYTF
TRBV29-1	TRBD2	few	TRBJ2-7	TGCAGCGTGATGGGACTAGCGGGAGGCTACGAGCAGTACTTC	CSVMGLAGGYEQYF
TRBV5-6	TRBD2	NA	TRBJ2-1	TGTGCCAGCAGCTTGTTTGCTAGCGGGGAATCCTACAATGAGCAGTTCTTC	CASSLFASGESYNEQFF
TRBV27	NA	NA	TRBJ1-6	TGTGCCAGCAGTCTCCAACAGGGATACAATTCACCCCTCCACTTT	CASSLQQGYNSPLHF
TRBV29-1	TRBD1	NA	TRBJ1-2	TGCAGCGTCGTAATCGACAGGGACGAAAATACAGGTGGTGGCTACACCTTC	CSVVIDRDENTGGGYTF
TRBV2	NA	once	TRBJ1-2	TGTGCCAGCCTCGGTTATGGCTACACCTTC	CASLGYGYTF
TRBV19	NA	NA	TRBJ2-5	TGTGCCAGTAGTCCCACCGATAAGTTACGCCAAGAGACCCAGTACTTC	CASSPTDKLRQETQYF
TRBV2	TRBD1	NA	TRBJ2-2	TGTGCCAGCAGTGAAGCGCTACAGGGGGCGGACACCGGGGAGCTGTTTTTT	CASSEALQGADTGELFF
TRBV20-1	NA	once	TRBJ2-5	TGCAGTGCGAAACCATTCGACTCAGCGGTCTTGGAGACCCAGTACTTC	CSAKPFDSAVLETQYF
TRBV4-3	TRBD1	NA	TRBJ1-6	TGCGCCAGCAGCCCCCAGACAGGGGGTTCACCCCTCCACTTT	CASSPQTGGSPLHF
TRBV5-5	NA	NA	TRBJ2-3	TGTGCCAGCAGCCCTCGACTGAGTACTAGCACAGATACGCAGTATTTT	CASSPRLSTSTDTQYF
TRBV5-6	NA	NA	TRBJ1-1	TGTGCCAGCAGCTTGTCTTGGCAGGCATTAGACGTCGGTGAAGCTTTCTTT	CASSLSWQALDVGEAFF
TRBV6-5	TRBD1	NA	TRBJ2-3	TGTGCCACACAGGGGCAGAGCACAGATACGCAGTATTTT	CATQGQSTDTQYF
TRBV18	NA	NA	TRBJ2-3	TGTGCCAGCTCGTCGCGAGCGCCTAGCACAGATACGCAGTATTTT	CASSSRAPSTDTQYF
TRBV6-5	NA	NA	TRBJ1-5	TGTGCCAGCAGTGAACTGAGGGTTGGACAGCCCCAGCATTTT	CASSELRVGQPQHF
TRBV6-1	TRBD2	NA	TRBJ2-3	TGTGCCAGCAAAAAAGAGGGACTAGGGAGAATGCAGTATTTT	CASKKEGLGRMQYF
TRBV12-3/TRBV12-4	TRBD1	NA	TRBJ1-3	TGTGCCAGCAGGGCCACAGGGGGTATCTCTGGAAACACCATATATTTT	CASRATGGISGNTIYF
TRBV6-1	TRBD1	NA	TRBJ1-1	TGTGCCAGCGTAGGGACAGGGTTCCAGACAGAAGCTTTCTTT	CASVGTGFQTEAFF
TRBV29-1	NA	NA	TRBJ2-3	TGCAGCGTTGTAAAAGTCCCAGATACGCAGTATTTT	CSVVKVPDTQYF
TRBV29-1	NA	NA	TRBJ1-3	TGCAGCGTTCTCGCAGGGGACTCTGGAAACACCATATATTTT	CSVLAGDSGNTIYF
TRBV29-1	NA	NA	TRBJ2-1	TGCAGCGTTGAAGCCTCGAGAGGGGGGACAAATGAGCAGTTCTTC	CSVEASRGGTNEQFF
TRBV4-1	NA	NA	TRBJ1-5	TGCGCCAGCAGCCAAGGAAGCCAGGGTTATCAGCCCCAGCATTTT	CASSQGSQGYQPQHF
TRBV11-2	NA	NA	TRBJ2-1	TGTGCCAGCAGCCCAAACCCCGGGTCTTATCCGTTCTTC	CASSPNPGSYPFF
TRBV18	NA	few	TRBJ2-4	TGTGCCAGCTCACCAAGGGGAACCAAAAACATTCAGTACTTC	CASSPRGTKNIQYF
TRBV6-2/TRBV6-3	NA	NA	TRBJ1-2	TGTGCCAGCAGTTACGTCGCAGCCATCTCCTATGGCTACACCTTC	CASSYVAAISYGYTF
TRBV29-1	NA	NA	TRBJ2-7	TGCAGCGCTGGGATCAGCTCCTACGAGCAGTACTTC	CSAGISSYEQYF
TRBV19	NA	many	TRBJ2-1	TGTGCCAGTAGTATAGGTATCCTGGAACACAATGAGCAGTTCTTC	CASSIGILEHNEQFF
TRBV6-5	NA	few	TRBJ1-2	TGTGCCAGCAGTTACAGGGAGACCCCTAACTATGGCTACACCTTC	CASSYRETPNYGYTF
TRBV19	NA	NA	TRBJ2-2	TGTGCCAGTAGTATCTTAGGGGTGGATGGCACCGGGGAGCTGTTTTTT	CASSILGVDGTGELFF
TRBV6-5	NA	NA	TRBJ1-5	TGTGCCAGCAGTTACTCGATGGCGGATCAGCCCCAGCATTTT	CASSYSMADQPQHF
TRBV29-1	NA	NA	TRBJ2-5	TGCAGCGTTGTCGCAGGCTACCAAGAGACCCAGTACTTC	CSVVAGYQETQYF
TRBV19	NA	few	TRBJ1-1	TGTGCCAGCAGCTCTGGGGGGAACACTGAAGCTTTCTTT	CASSSGGNTEAFF
TRBV20-1	NA	NA	TRBJ2-1	TGCAGTGCTAGAGATCGTAGCCCCATCTCCTACAATGAGCAGTTCTTC	CSARDRSPISYNEQFF
TRBV19	NA	NA	TRBJ2-2	TGTCCTTGCGGGGAGCTGTTTTTT	CPCGELFF
TRBV29-1	NA	NA	TRBJ1-2	TGCAGCGTTGAAACAGGGTGGGAGGATGGCTACACCTTC	CSVETGWEDGYTF
TRBV19	NA	once	TRBJ1-1	TGTGCCAGTGGTATCCCTCAGGAGGGGAGCTACACTGAAGCTTTCTTT	CASGIPQEGSYTEAFF